The rows below give T cell receptor beta chains drawn from one sample of a study of CD8 T cells in Susac syndrome. TCRdb re-analysed the immunoSEQ multiplex PCR reads in MiXCR, keeping a single row per CDR3 protein. The sample comprises 200,000 or so distinct CDR3 sequences, under 97% of which are singletons, and approximately 0.088% rests with the top ten. Sequencing was performed on CD4+ T cells from PBMCs. The receptors were sampled from a human donor with multiple sclerosis. Both conserved end residues are part of each CDR3. D genes are given only for firm matches.

D: NA
V: TRBV23-1
J: TRBJ2-3
DNA: TGCGCCAGCAGTCAATCGGGCGGGGTTTCAGATACGCAGTATTTT
CDR3: CASSQSGGVSDTQYF

D: NA
V: TRBV15
J: TRBJ1-2
DNA: TGTGCCACCAGCAGAGATGGAGCGGGCTGGGGCTACACCTTC
CDR3: CATSRDGAGWGYTF

D: NA
V: TRBV30
J: TRBJ2-7
DNA: TGTGCCTGGAGTGTACGCCAGGGGACCTACGAGCAGTACTTC
CDR3: CAWSVRQGTYEQYF

D: TRBD2
V: TRBV7-9
J: TRBJ2-7
DNA: TGTGCCAGCAGCTTAGGGAGCGCGACTAGCGGCGCGCAGTACTTC
CDR3: CASSLGSATSGAQYF

D: NA
V: TRBV30
J: TRBJ1-1
DNA: TGTGCCTGGAGTCCTTACTGGGACACTGAAGCTTTCTTT
CDR3: CAWSPYWDTEAFF

D: TRBD1
V: TRBV27
J: TRBJ1-5
DNA: TGTGCCAGCAGCGGGACAGGGGGTCAGCCCCAGCATTTT
CDR3: CASSGTGGQPQHF

D: TRBD1
V: TRBV18
J: TRBJ2-7
DNA: TGTGCCAGCTCACCACTCCCCGGGACAGGGGCCTACGAGCAGTACTTC
CDR3: CASSPLPGTGAYEQYF

D: NA
V: TRBV9
J: TRBJ2-3
DNA: TGTGCCAGCAGTGCCGAGGGGTATAGCACAGATACGCAGTATTTT
CDR3: CASSAEGYSTDTQYF

D: TRBD2
V: TRBV4-1
J: TRBJ2-7
DNA: TGCGCCAGCAGCCATATCCGTCGACTAGCGGGGTCGACTTTCACCTACGAGCAGTACTTC
CDR3: CASSHIRRLAGSTFTYEQYF

D: NA
V: TRBV5-4
J: TRBJ2-1
DNA: TGTGCCAGCAGCCTTCCTCGGCTATCTAACAATGAGCAGTTCTTC
CDR3: CASSLPRLSNNEQFF